This passage covers 24 T cell receptor beta chains from one sample sequenced in a study of shared clonotypes between healthy human individuals. The repertoire was sequenced with immunoSEQ multiplex PCR; TCRdb's copy has only in-frame clones and lacks some. Among about 2.4 million clones listed, around 94% were seen once. The sample taken for sequencing was naive CD4+ T cells sorted from blood. The subset was: CD45RA+ positively selected. The source of these receptors is a man between 18 and 35 years old in good health.

The rearrangement uses TRBV7-2 and TRBJ1-3; 7 bases agree with TRBD1. V trimming: 5 bases; J trimming: 5 bases; junction bases outside the gene matches: 3. CDR1 is SGHTA and CDR2 is FQGNSA in the germline V gene. The CDR3 contains 13 residues. CDR3 bases: TGTGCCAGCAGCGTGGGACAGAGAAACACCATATATTTT. Translating gives CASSVGQRNTIYF.

V is TRBV9 and J is TRBJ1-2, with 8 positions matching TRBD1. The CDR3 consists of 15 residues. Looked up from germline, CDR1 is SGDLS and CDR2 is YYNGEE. The V segment lost 4 bases and the J segment 4 bases; nucleotides outside the gene matches: 9. The CDR3 is CASSPVDRGGYGYTF. CDR3 sequence (DNA): TGTGCCAGCAGCCCAGTCGACAGGGGCGGCTATGGCTACACCTTC.

This clone was recorded once. The chain combines TRBV5-6 with TRBJ2-5, with D uncertain. The V and J ends lost 0 bases and 2 bases respectively, with 5 bases between them. The CDR3 covers 13 residues. Germline CDR1 is SGHDT and CDR2 is YYEEEE. The CDR3 DNA is TGTGCCAGCAGCTTGGTGATACAAGAGACCCAGTACTTC. It encodes CASSLVIQETQYF.

On this clone: Other nucleotide sequences from this sample produce the same CDR3. The chain couples TRBV5-1 to TRBJ2-2; 9 positions agree with TRBD2. The CDR3 length is 14 residues. V gave up 2 bases and J gave up 5 bases; unmatched junction bases: 1. Germline V lookup: CDR1 SGHRS, CDR2 YFSETQ. This CDR3 is CASSFSGSTGELFF. The CDR3 region has the DNA TGCGCCAGCAGCTTTAGCGGGAGTACCGGGGAGCTGTTTTTT.

Remarks on this clone: The sample holds other DNA sequences that translate to the same CDR3. The rearrangement joins TRBV5-1 to TRBJ2-3; 8 bases line up with TRBD1. Germline V lookup: CDR1 SGHRS, CDR2 YFSETQ. The CDR3 contains 15 residues. J lost 0 bases, V lost 0 bases, and 0 bases had no gene match. Written as DNA, the CDR3 is TGCGCCAGCAGCTTGGCAGGGGGCAGCACAGATACGCAGTATTTT. It codes for CASSLAGGSTDTQYF.

V gene TRBV5-6 combines with J gene TRBJ2-2, with D unresolved. Germline values: CDR1 SGHDT, CDR2 YYEEEE. Trimming stripped 3 bases from V and 1 base from J, with 13 bases between. The CDR3 runs to 16 residues. CDR3 coding DNA: TGTGCCAGCAGCTGGGAAGGGATTTTGAACACCGGGGAGCTGTTTTTT. Translating gives CASSWEGILNTGELFF. The full variable domain, rest sourced from reference TRBV5-6 and TRBJ2-2, is DAGVTQSPTHLIKTRGQQVTLRCSPKSGHDTVSWYQQALGQGPQFIFQYYEEEERQRGNFPDRFSGHQFPNYSSELNVNALLLGDSALYLCASSWEGILNTGELFFGEGSRLTVL.

This clone was found once. The chain uses TRBV10-1 and TRBJ1-3, with TRBD1 as a possible D gene (6 bases). The V end lost 4 bases, the J end lost 2 bases, and 12 bases lay between the germline ends. The CDR3 contains 15 residues. CDR1 and CDR2 (germline): WNHNN, SYGVQD (reference sequence). CDR3 nucleotide sequence: TGCGCCAGCAGTGGGTCCAGGGGAACTGGAAACACCATATATTTT. Protein sequence: CASSGSRGTGNTIYF.

This rearrangement joins TRBV4-3 to TRBJ1-3; a possible D gene is TRBD1 (5 bases). CDR1 and CDR2 (germline): LGHNA, YSLEER. V lost 0 bases and J lost 0, with 9 bases in between. This CDR3 spans 16 amino acids. The CDR3 DNA sequence: TGCGCCAGCAGCCAAGATCCAGGGATCTCTGGAAACACCATATATTTT. Its protein is CASSQDPGISGNTIYF.

The chain combines TRBV6-6 with TRBJ1-1, with 8 nucleotides matching TRBD1. Trimming cost V 6 bases and J 3 bases; bases outside gene matches: 3. CDR3 length: 13 residues. From germline, CDR1 is MNHNY and CDR2 SVGAGI (reference sequence). CDR3 sequence reads: CASRDRDDTEAFF. The DNA for the CDR3 is TGTGCCAGCAGGGACAGGGATGACACTGAAGCTTTCTTT.

This clone was seen just once. This chain connects TRBV7-9 to TRBJ2-7; tentative D call: TRBD2 (6 bases). This CDR3 spans 13 amino acids. With 5 bases removed from V and 6 bases from J, the gap between germline ends came to 14 bases. Germline-derived CDR1 and CDR2 are SEHNR and FQNEAQ (reference sequence). The CDR3 nucleotides are TGTGCCAGCAGCGGTAGGGCTAGCGCCGAGCAGTACTTC. Its translation is CASSGRASAEQYF. The whole variable domain, filled in from reference TRBV7-9 and TRBJ2-7, reads DTGVSQNPRHKITKRGQNVTFRCDPISEHNRLYWYRQTLGQGPEFLTYFQNEAQLEKSRLLSDRFSAERPKGSFSTLEIQRTEQGDSAMYLCASSGRASAEQYFGPGTRLTVT.

The V call is TRBV5-6, the J call TRBJ2-2, with 13 bases lining up with TRBD2. V trimming: 4 bases; J trimming: 5 bases; junction bases outside the gene matches: 8. Germline V CDR1 and CDR2: SGHDT, YYEEEE. The CDR3 extends over 17 amino acids. The CDR3 coding sequence is TGTGCCAGCAGCCCGGTGACTAGCGGGAGGTCGACCGGGGAGCTGTTTTTT. Translating it yields CASSPVTSGRSTGELFF.

The CDR3: CASSDSRTTGLSLYEQYF. CDR3 sequence (DNA): TGTGCCAGCAGTGACTCACGAACCACAGGGCTTTCTCTTTACGAGCAGTACTTC. The genes are TRBV6-4 and TRBJ2-7; D is perhaps TRBD1 (6 bases). CDR3 length: 18 residues. V lost 0 bases to trimming and J lost 4 bases, with 22 bases between them. Looked up from germline, CDR1 is MRHNA and CDR2 is SNTAGT.

The chain couples TRBV30 to TRBJ1-2; 7 nucleotides match TRBD1. The CDR3 sequence is 13 residues long. V lost 3 bases to trimming and J lost 4 bases; unmatched junction nucleotides: 5. Germline CDR1 reads GTSNPN; CDR2 reads SVGIG (reference sequence). In DNA form, the CDR3 reads TGTGCCTGGAGCCAGGGGGTTTCCTATGGCTACACCTTC. Protein sequence: CAWSQGVSYGYTF. Combining the CDR3 with reference TRBV30 and TRBJ1-2 gives the whole variable domain SQTIHQWPATLVQPVGSPLSLECTVEGTSNPNLYWYRQAAGRGLQLLFYSVGIGQISSEVPQNLSASRPQDRQFILSSKKLLLSDSGFYLCAWSQGVSYGYTFGSGTRLTVV.

Concerning this clone: The sample has other DNA sequences that encode this CDR3 too. The DNA of the CDR3 is TGTGCCAGCAGCTTGGGTGGACTAGCGGGGGGCACAGATACGCAGTATTTT. This encodes CASSLGGLAGGTDTQYF. The chain combines TRBV5-4 with TRBJ2-3; 13 bases match TRBD2. The V gene end was trimmed by 0 bases and the J gene end by 1 base; junction bases not matched to a gene: 2. Per the germline V gene, CDR1 is SGHNT and CDR2 is YYREEE (reference sequence). The CDR3 loop spans 17 amino acids.

This clone is a singleton in its sample. This chain links TRBV7-2 with TRBJ1-4, with D maybe TRBD1 (5 bases). V was clipped by 0 bases and J by 4 bases, with 12 bases between them. Germline V gene data show CDR1 as SGHTA and CDR2 as FQGNSA. CDR3 length equals 16 residues. CDR3: CASSLALGQGNEKLFF. CDR3 bases: TGTGCCAGCAGCTTAGCGCTAGGGCAGGGTAATGAAAAACTGTTTTTT.

V gene TRBV21-1 combines with J gene TRBJ1-1; the table names TRBD1, a call not compared with the DNA. TRBV21-1 constitutes a pseudogene. This CDR3 has 15 residues. CDR3 loop: CASSDRTGIFTEAFF. The CDR3 nucleotides are TGTGCCAGCAGCGACCGGACAGGAATATTTACTGAAGCTTTCTTT.

J is TRBJ2-1 and V is TRBV4-1; tentative D call: TRBD1 (5 bases). The length of the CDR3 is 15 residues. Germline CDR1 is MGHRA and CDR2 is YSYEKL. V lost 4 bases, J lost 0 bases, and 10 bases lay in between. The CDR3 DNA reads as TGCGCCAGCAGCCGGGGCACGAGCTCCTACAATGAGCAGTTCTTC. Translated, it gives CASSRGTSSYNEQFF.

V usage is TRBV19 and J usage is TRBJ2-7, with TRBD2 as a possible D gene (5 bases). Germline loops: CDR1 LNHDA, CDR2 SQIVND (reference sequence). Trimming cost V 1 base and J 3 bases, with 10 bases left between them. This CDR3 is built from 14 residues. The CDR3 DNA sequence: TGTGCCAGTAGTATAGGCCGGGGAAACTACGAGCAGTACTTC. Its protein is CASSIGRGNYEQYF. Looking up the rest from reference TRBV19 and TRBJ2-7 gives the full variable domain: DGGITQSPKYLFRKEGQNVTLSCEQNLNHDAMYWYRQDPGQGLRLIYYSQIVNDFQKGDIAEGYSVSREKKESFPLTVTSAQKNPTAFYLCASSIGRGNYEQYFGPGTRLTVT.

The V gene is TRBV11-2, the J gene TRBJ2-7, with 10 bases fitting TRBD1. V shed 6 bases, J shed 4 bases, and the junction held 9 bases outside the gene matches. There are 15 residues in the CDR3. Germline CDR1 and CDR2: SGHAT and FQNNGV. The CDR3 DNA reads TGTGCCAGCAGGCAGACGGGGACAGGGGAATACGAGCAGTACTTC. This codes for CASRQTGTGEYEQYF.

The rearrangement uses TRBV18 and TRBJ2-2, with 9 bases that match TRBD1. Germline lookup yields CDR1 KGHSH and CDR2 LQKENI. The CDR3 has 16 residues. V lost 0 bases and J lost 6; bases outside the gene matches: 5. CDR3 nucleotides: TGTGCCAGCTCACCACCGGGACAGGGTGGCTCCGGGGAGCTGTTTTTT. Protein: CASSPPGQGGSGELFF.

V gene TRBV18 combines with J gene TRBJ1-5; possibly TRBD1 for D (6 bases). The CDR3 consists of 16 residues. Trimming shortened V by 4 bases and J by 6 bases, and 19 bases separated the two germline ends. The germline V gene encodes CDR1 KGHSH and CDR2 LQKENI. Here the CDR3 reads CASSREGGPVGQPQHF. Here the CDR3 DNA reads TGTGCCAGCTCACGTGAAGGGGGGCCGGTGGGTCAGCCCCAGCATTTT.

The rearrangement joins TRBV6-6 to TRBJ1-2; 9 nucleotides match TRBD1. The CDR3 is 14 amino acids. J lost 4 bases, V lost 6 bases, and 6 bases had no gene match. From germline, CDR1 is MNHNY and CDR2 SVGAGI (reference sequence). In nucleotides, the CDR3 is TGTGCCAGCAGGATGACAGGGGGAGCCTATGGCTACACCTTC. It yields the protein CASRMTGGAYGYTF.

The V gene is TRBV6-6, the J gene TRBJ2-2; 9 bases map to TRBD2. Germline values: CDR1 MNHNY, CDR2 SVGAGI (reference sequence). Trimming took 2 bases from V and 6 from J; bases not matched to a gene: 4. CDR3 size: 15 residues. CDR3 region: CASSYSGGRSGELFF. The CDR3 DNA follows: TGTGCCAGCAGTTACAGCGGGGGGAGGTCCGGGGAGCTGTTTTTT.

The chain joins TRBV19 to TRBJ1-6; 8 bases match TRBD1. CDR1 is LNHDA, CDR2 SQIVND, per germline (reference sequence). With V trimmed by 4 bases and J by 7 bases, 3 bases remained unmatched. The CDR3 spans 14 residues. The CDR3 DNA reads as TGTGCCAGTAGTACCGACAGGGGCAATTCACCCCTCCACTTT. It specifies CASSTDRGNSPLHF.